These 12 T cell receptor beta chains came from one sample sequenced in a study of tumor and adjacent non-tumor tissue in lung cancer. This sample's RNA came from whole unsorted tissue. Three rounds of nested PCR, following a modified ARM-PCR protocol, produced the TCRbeta library. A single record per CDR3 protein comes from TCRdb applying MiXCR to the multiplex PCR reads. The sample shows 100,000 to 150,000 distinct CDR3 sequences, 66% of them seen only once. The sequenced sample was lung tumor tissue. All receptors come from a man under 40 with non-small cell lung cancer.

Details on this clonotype: This could be a read error, since a much larger clone is one nucleotide away. The chain uses TRBV6-1 and TRBJ1-2; D call uncertain. The length of the CDR3 is 13 residues. The ends were cut back, 7 bases at V and 8 bases at J, with 17 bases in the middle. Per the germline V gene, CDR1 is MNHNS and CDR2 is SASEGT. In nucleotides, the CDR3 is TGTGCCAGCATAGAGAGGCGGCTAGGAGGCTACACCTTC. Translation gives CASIERRLGGYTF.

In regard to this clonotype: A much larger clone differs by one base, so this may be a read error. This rearrangement joins TRBV29-1 to TRBJ2-2, with 7 positions matching TRBD2. The CDR3 runs 13 residues. The trim removed 5 bases at V and 6 bases at J, leaving 6 bases unmatched. Germline values: CDR1 SQVTM, CDR2 ANQGSEA. The CDR3 loop is CSVRVGGAGELFF. Written as DNA, the CDR3 is TGCAGCGTTAGGGTTGGGGGGGCCGGGGAGCTGTTTTTT.

Worth noting for this clonotype: Compared with germline, one end of the junction differs, possibly owing to a read error. The rearrangement joins TRBV4-2 to TRBJ2-3, with TRBD2 matching over 7 bases. The CDR3 totals 13 residues. CDR1 is LGHNA, CDR2 YNFKEQ, per germline. This CDR3 is CSSSQVAGDLQYF. The DNA of the CDR3 is TGTTCCAGCAGCCAAGTTGCGGGAGATTTGCAGTATTTT.

As for this clonotype: A much larger clone sits a single nucleotide away, making a read error possible. This sequence joins TRBV5-6 and TRBJ2-1; a possible D gene is TRBD1 (5 bases). The CDR3 covers 15 residues. CDR1 SGHDT and CDR2 YYEEEE come from the germline V gene. V was trimmed by 3 bases and J by 0 bases, leaving 10 bases between them. CDR3 nucleotide sequence: TGTGCCAGCAGCTCGGACATGGCCTCCTACAATGAGCAGTTCTTC. It encodes CASSSDMASYNEQFF.

Worth noting for this clonotype: This may stem from a read error, because a much larger clone lies one nucleotide away. V and J are TRBV20-1 and TRBJ2-3; no clear D gene. Germline V CDR1 and CDR2: DFQATT, SNEGSKA (reference sequence). Trimming left V 2 bases short and J 1 base short, with 7 bases between. This CDR3 comprises 13 residues. CDR3 nucleotide sequence: TGCAGTGCTAGACAGCTTGGCACAGATACGCAGTATTTT. Translating it yields CSARQLGTDTQYF.

Comment on this clonotype: This could be a read error, since a much larger clone is one nucleotide away. V gene TRBV4-3 combines with J gene TRBJ2-2; a possible D gene is TRBD1 (5 bases). V lost 0 bases, J lost 10 bases, and 18 bases lay in between. This CDR3 spans 16 amino acids. Germline CDR1 reads LGHNA; CDR2 reads YSLEER. The CDR3 bases are TGCGCCAGCAGCCAAGATTGGTCAGGGCGATCCGTGGAGCTGTTTTTT. This gives the protein CASSQDWSGRSVELFF.

As regards this clonotype: Just one base apart from a much larger clone, this may be a read error. Given the absence of the conserved phenylalanine or tryptophan at the CDR3 end, a read error is likely. V usage is TRBV5-6 and J usage is TRBJ1-5; the D is unclear. Per germline, CDR1 SGHDT and CDR2 YYEEEE. V dropped 0 bases and J dropped 2 bases, with 12 bases sitting between them. The CDR3 spans 16 residues. The DNA for the CDR3 is TGTGCCAGCAGCTTGGGGTTGGGTCAAGGCAATCAGCCCCAGCATGTT. It translates to CASSLGLGQGNQPQHV.

The chain joins TRBV11-2 to TRBJ2-1; maybe TRBD1 (7 bases). The germline V gene has CDR1 SGHAT and CDR2 FQNNGV. Trimming removed 5 bases at V and 3 bases at J, with 14 bases between. The CDR3 runs to 15 residues. The CDR3, as DNA: TGTGCCAGCAGCCCAGGGGGGACGCACTACAATGAGCAGTTCTTC. Protein product: CASSPGGTHYNEQFF.

Of note for this clonotype: Its ends do not fully match the called genes, so a read error is possible. The chain carries TRBV29-1 and TRBJ1-2, with D possibly being TRBD1 (5 bases). CDR1 and CDR2 (germline): SQVTM, ANQGSEA. The CDR3 is 12 amino acids. As DNA, the CDR3 is TGCAGCGTTGAAAGCGGGGGTCATGGCTACAGCTTC. It translates to CSVESGGHGYSF.

Concerning this clonotype: The germline gene is not matched at one end of the junction; a read error may be the cause. This chain connects TRBV12-3 or TRBV12-4 to TRBJ1-1; 9 nucleotides line up with TRBD1. The CDR3 consists of 14 residues. CDR3 residues: CAGSGQGRNTEAFF. CDR3 DNA sequence: TGTGCCGGCAGTGGACAGGGGAGGAACACTGAAGCTTTCTTT.

In its sample, this clonotype was seen many times. The rearrangement joins TRBV20-1 to TRBJ2-1; TRBD2 aligns across 7 bases. CDR1 DFQATT and CDR2 SNEGSKA come from the germline V gene (reference sequence). This CDR3 has 14 residues. The ends lost 1 base at V and 2 bases at J; junction bases unmatched: 2. DNA for the CDR3: TGCAGTGCTAGAGTGGGAGGGGCCTACAATGAGCAGTTCTTC. Protein: CSARVGGAYNEQFF.

V is TRBV12-3 or TRBV12-4 and J is TRBJ2-1, with D perhaps being TRBD1 or TRBD2 (5 bases each). This CDR3 contains 15 residues. DNA for the CDR3: TGTACCTGCAGACCTTCCCTAACAGGACTCAATGAGCAGTTCTTC. This sequence encodes CTCRPSLTGLNEQFF.